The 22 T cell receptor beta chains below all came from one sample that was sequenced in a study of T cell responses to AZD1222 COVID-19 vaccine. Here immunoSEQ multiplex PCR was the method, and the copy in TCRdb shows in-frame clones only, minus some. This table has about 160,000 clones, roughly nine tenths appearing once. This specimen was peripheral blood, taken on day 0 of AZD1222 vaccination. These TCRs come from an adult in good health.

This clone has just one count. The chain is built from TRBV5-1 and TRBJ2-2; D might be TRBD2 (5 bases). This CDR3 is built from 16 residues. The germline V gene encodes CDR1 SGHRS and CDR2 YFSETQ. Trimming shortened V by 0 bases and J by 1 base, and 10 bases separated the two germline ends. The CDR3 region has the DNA TGCGCCAGCAGCTTGGAGGTAGCGAAGAACACCGGGGAGCTGTTTTTT. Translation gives CASSLEVAKNTGELFF.

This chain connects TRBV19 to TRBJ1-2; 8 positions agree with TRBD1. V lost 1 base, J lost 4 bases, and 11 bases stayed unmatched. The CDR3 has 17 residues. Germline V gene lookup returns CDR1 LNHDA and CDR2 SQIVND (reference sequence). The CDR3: CASSIVPPLQGGYGYTF. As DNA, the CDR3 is TGTGCCAGTAGTATAGTTCCCCCACTACAGGGGGGCTATGGCTACACCTTC.

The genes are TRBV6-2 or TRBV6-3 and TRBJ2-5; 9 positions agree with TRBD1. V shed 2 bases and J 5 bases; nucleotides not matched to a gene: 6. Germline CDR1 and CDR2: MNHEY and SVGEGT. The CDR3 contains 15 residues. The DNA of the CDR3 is TGTGCCAGCAGTTACCGTGGACAGGGGCGGGAGACCCAGTACTTC. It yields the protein CASSYRGQGRETQYF.

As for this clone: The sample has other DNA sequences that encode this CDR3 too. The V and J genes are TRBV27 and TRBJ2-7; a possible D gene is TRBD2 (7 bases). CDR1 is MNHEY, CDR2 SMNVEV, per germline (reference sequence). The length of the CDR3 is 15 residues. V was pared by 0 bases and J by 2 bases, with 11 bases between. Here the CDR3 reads CASSLSRGGAYEQYF. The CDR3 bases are TGTGCCAGCAGTTTATCCCGAGGGGGGGCCTACGAGCAGTACTTC.

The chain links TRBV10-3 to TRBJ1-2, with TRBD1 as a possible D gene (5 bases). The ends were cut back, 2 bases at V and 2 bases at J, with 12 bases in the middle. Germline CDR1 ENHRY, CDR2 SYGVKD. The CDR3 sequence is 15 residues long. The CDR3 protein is CAISELRDGNYGYTF. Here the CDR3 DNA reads TGTGCCATCAGTGAGCTCCGGGACGGAAACTATGGCTACACCTTC.

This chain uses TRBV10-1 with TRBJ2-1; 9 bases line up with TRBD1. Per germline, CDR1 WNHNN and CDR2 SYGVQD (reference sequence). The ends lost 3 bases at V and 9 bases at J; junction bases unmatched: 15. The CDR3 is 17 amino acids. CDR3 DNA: TGCGCCAGCAGTGACCCCAACCCGGACAGGGGTGGGGGTGAGCAGTTCTTC. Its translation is CASSDPNPDRGGGEQFF.

This CDR3 reads CASSDAGGPQMQFF. The CDR3 DNA follows: TGTGCCAGCAGCGACGCGGGGGGGCCTCAGATGCAGTTCTTC. The chain couples TRBV9 to TRBJ2-1; 9 positions match TRBD2. This CDR3 has 14 residues. Germline CDR1 and CDR2: SGDLS and YYNGEE. The V and J ends lost 3 bases and 12 bases, in that order; junction bases with no gene match: 10.

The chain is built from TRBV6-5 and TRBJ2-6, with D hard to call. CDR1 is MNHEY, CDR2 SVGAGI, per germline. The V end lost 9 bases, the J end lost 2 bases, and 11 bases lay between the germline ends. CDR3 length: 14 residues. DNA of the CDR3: TGTGCCAGTCACGGTTTTGCTGGGGCCAACGTCCTGACTTTC. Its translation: CASHGFAGANVLTF.

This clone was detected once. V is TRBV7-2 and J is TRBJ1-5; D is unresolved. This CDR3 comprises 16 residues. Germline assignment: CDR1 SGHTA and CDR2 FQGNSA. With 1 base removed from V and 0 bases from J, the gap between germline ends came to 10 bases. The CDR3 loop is CASSLDWSYSNQPQHF. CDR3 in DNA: TGTGCCAGCAGCTTAGACTGGAGCTATAGCAATCAGCCCCAGCATTTT. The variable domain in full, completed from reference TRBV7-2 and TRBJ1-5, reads GAGVSQSPSNKVTEKGKDVELRCDPISGHTALYWYRQSLGQGLEFLIYFQGNSAPDKSGLPSDRFSAERTGGSVSTLTIQRTQQEDSAVYLCASSLDWSYSNQPQHFGDGTRLSIL.

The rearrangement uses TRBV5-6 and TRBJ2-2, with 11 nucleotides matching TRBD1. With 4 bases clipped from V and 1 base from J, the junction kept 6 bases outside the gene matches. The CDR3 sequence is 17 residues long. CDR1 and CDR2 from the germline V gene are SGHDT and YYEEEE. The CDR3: CASSLRTGGGNTGELFF. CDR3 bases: TGTGCCAGCAGCCTACGGACAGGGGGCGGGAACACCGGGGAGCTGTTTTTT.

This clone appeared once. CDR3 bases: TGCGCCAGCAGCCTTAAGGGGTTTACTAATTCACCCCTCCACTTT. This codes for CASSLKGFTNSPLHF. The chain recombines TRBV4-3 with TRBJ1-6; tentatively, D is TRBD1 (5 bases). This CDR3 has 15 residues. The V gene's germline CDR1 is LGHNA and CDR2 YSLEER. The ends were cut back, 4 bases at V and 6 bases at J, with 13 bases in the middle.

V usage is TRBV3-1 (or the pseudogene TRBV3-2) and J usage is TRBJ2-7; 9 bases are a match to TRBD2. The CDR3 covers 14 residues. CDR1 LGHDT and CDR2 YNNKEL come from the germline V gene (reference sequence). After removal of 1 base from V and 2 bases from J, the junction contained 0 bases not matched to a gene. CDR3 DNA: TGTGCCAGCAGCCAAGGCGGGGGGGCCTACGAGCAGTACTTC. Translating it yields CASSQGGGAYEQYF.

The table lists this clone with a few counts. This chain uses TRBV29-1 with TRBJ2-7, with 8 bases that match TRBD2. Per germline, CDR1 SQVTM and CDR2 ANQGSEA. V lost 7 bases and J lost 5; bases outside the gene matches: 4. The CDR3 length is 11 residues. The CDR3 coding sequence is TGCAGCGGGAAGACTAGCGACGAGCAGTACTTC. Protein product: CSGKTSDEQYF.

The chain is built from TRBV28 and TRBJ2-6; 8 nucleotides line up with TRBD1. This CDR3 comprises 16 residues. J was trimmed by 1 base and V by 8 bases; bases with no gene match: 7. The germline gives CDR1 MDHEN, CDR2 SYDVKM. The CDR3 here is CASRGQGSSGANVLTF. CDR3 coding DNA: TGTGCCAGCCGAGGACAGGGATCATCTGGGGCCAACGTCCTGACTTTC.

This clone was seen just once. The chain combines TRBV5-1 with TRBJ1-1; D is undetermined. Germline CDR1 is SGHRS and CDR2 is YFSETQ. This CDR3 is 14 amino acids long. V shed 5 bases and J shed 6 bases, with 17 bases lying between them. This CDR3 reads CASRGSPNGAEAFF. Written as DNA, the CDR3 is TGCGCCAGCAGAGGGAGCCCCAACGGGGCTGAAGCTTTCTTT.

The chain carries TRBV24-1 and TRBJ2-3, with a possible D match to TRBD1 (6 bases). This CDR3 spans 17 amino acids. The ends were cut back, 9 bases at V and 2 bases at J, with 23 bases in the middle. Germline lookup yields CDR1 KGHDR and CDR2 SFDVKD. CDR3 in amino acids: CATGSGDHIDHTDTQYF. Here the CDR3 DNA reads TGTGCCACCGGATCAGGGGATCACATCGATCACACAGATACGCAGTATTTT.

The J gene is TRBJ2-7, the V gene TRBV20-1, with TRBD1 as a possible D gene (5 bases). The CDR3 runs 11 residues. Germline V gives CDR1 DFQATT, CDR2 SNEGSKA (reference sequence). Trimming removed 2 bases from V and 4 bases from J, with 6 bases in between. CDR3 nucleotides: TGCAGTGCTAGACAGGGATACGAGCAGTACTTC. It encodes CSARQGYEQYF.

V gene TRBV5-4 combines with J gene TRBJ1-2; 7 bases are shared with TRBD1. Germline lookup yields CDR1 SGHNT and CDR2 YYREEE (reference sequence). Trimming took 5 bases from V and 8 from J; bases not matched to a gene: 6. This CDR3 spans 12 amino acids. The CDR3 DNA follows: TGTGCCAGCAGACCCAGACAGGGCGGCTACACCTTC. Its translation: CASRPRQGGYTF.

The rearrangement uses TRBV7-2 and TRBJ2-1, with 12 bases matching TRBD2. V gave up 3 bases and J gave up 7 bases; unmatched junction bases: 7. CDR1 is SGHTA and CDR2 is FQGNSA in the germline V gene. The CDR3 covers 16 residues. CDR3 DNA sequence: TGTGCCAGCAGCTTTCAGCCTAGCGGGGGGGCGAATGAGCAGTTCTTC. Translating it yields CASSFQPSGGANEQFF. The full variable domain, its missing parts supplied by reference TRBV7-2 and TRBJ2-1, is GAGVSQSPSNKVTEKGKDVELRCDPISGHTALYWYRQSLGQGLEFLIYFQGNSAPDKSGLPSDRFSAERTGGSVSTLTIQRTQQEDSAVYLCASSFQPSGGANEQFFGPGTRLTVL.

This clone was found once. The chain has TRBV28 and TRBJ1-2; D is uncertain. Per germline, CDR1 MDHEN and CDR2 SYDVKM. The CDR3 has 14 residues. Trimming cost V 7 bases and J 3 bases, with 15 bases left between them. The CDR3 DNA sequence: TGTGCCAGCACTACAACGGCGCCCCACTATGGCTACACCTTC. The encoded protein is CASTTTAPHYGYTF.

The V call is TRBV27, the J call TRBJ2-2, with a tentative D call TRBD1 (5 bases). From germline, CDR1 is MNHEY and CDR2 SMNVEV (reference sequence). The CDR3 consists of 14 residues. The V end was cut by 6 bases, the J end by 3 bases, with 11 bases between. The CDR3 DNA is TGTGCCAGCAGCTGGCAGGGCGACACCGGGGAGCTGTTTTTT. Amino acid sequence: CASSWQGDTGELFF.

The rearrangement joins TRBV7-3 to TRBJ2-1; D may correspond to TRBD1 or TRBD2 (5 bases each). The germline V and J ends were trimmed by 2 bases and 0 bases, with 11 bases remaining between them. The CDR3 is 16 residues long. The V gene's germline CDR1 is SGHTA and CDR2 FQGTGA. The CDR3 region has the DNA TGTGCCAGCAGCTTACTGGGTGGGGGCTCCTACAATGAGCAGTTCTTC. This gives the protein CASSLLGGGSYNEQFF.